The 19 T cell receptor beta chains below were found in one sample sequenced in a study of cytomegalovirus exposure and HLA in healthy donors (dated by TCRdb to about 2017). The library was made by the immunoSEQ multiplex PCR assay. The multiplex PCR relied on a mix of 60 forward primers for TCR Vbeta segments and 13 reverse primers for TCR Jbeta segments. TCRdb retrieved this table from immuneACCESS and kept in-frame rearrangements only. Not all clones are present; in checked studies, unresolved V genes account for under half, and no reason is known for the remainder. The sample has about 150,000 clones on record, 70% to 80% of them singletons. About 13% of the sample belongs to the ten largest clones. Sequencing used PBMCs. The receptors come from a young man in good health and CMV-seropositive.

This chain joins TRBV2 and TRBJ2-3, with 7 bases aligning to TRBD2. V gave up 7 bases and J gave up 1 base; unmatched junction bases: 5. This CDR3 region has 14 residues. Per germline, CDR1 SNHLY and CDR2 FYNNEI. CDR3 nucleotide sequence: TGTGCCAGCATCCGACTAGCACGCACAGATACGCAGTATTTT. Protein product: CASIRLARTDTQYF.

The chain is built from TRBV10-3 and TRBJ1-5, with D unclear. Germline CDR1 and CDR2: ENHRY and SYGVKD. CDR3 size: 11 residues. Between the trimmed V and J ends, which lost 11 bases and 2 bases, there was a span of 7 bases. In DNA form, the CDR3 reads TGTGCCGCTGGAGGCAATCAGCCCCAGCATTTT. Translation gives CAAGGNQPQHF.

CDR3 in amino acids: CASRGTGANYGYTF. The CDR3 DNA reads TGTGCCAGCAGAGGGACAGGGGCTAACTATGGCTACACCTTC. The rearrangement uses TRBV25-1 and TRBJ1-2; TRBD1 matches 10 bases. Germline-derived CDR1 and CDR2 are MGHDK and SYGVNS. The CDR3 totals 14 residues. Trimming took 6 bases from V and 0 from J; bases not matched to a gene: 1.

The chain carries TRBV7-6 and TRBJ2-7, with 7 bases matching TRBD1. Looked up from germline, CDR1 is SGHVS and CDR2 is FNYEAQ. The V segment lost 2 bases and the J segment 2 bases; nucleotides outside the gene matches: 3. This CDR3 spans 14 amino acids. In DNA form, the CDR3 reads TGTGCCAGCAGCTTAAACGGACAGGCCTACGAGCAGTACTTC. Its protein product is CASSLNGQAYEQYF. Together with reference TRBV7-6 and TRBJ2-7, the CDR3 gives the full variable domain: GAGVSQSPRYKVTKRGQDVALRCDPISGHVSLYWYRQALGQGPEFLTYFNYEAQQDKSGLPNDRFSAERPEGSISTLTIQRTEQRDSAMYRCASSLNGQAYEQYFGPGTRLTVT.

The chain recombines TRBV30 with TRBJ1-2; TRBD1 is a possible D gene (5 bases). Per germline, CDR1 GTSNPN and CDR2 SVGIG (reference sequence). The CDR3 has 14 amino acids. Trimming cost V 6 bases and J 4 bases, with 18 bases left between them. CDR3 region: CACRGWAGRYGYTF. CDR3 coding DNA: TGTGCCTGCCGTGGTTGGGCAGGGCGCTATGGCTACACCTTC.

The chain uses TRBV5-1 and TRBJ2-5, with 8 bases identical to TRBD1. The germline V gene has CDR1 SGHRS and CDR2 YFSETQ. The CDR3 consists of 16 residues. Trimming at V came to 1 base and at J to 4 bases, leaving 9 bases not matched to a gene. The CDR3 loop reads CASSLFQGALPETQYF. For the CDR3, the DNA is TGCGCCAGCAGCTTGTTCCAGGGGGCTCTCCCAGAGACCCAGTACTTC.

This chain uses TRBV7-9 with TRBJ2-4; D might be TRBD1 (5 bases). Trimming cost V 3 bases and J 3 bases, with 15 bases left between them. Germline CDR1 and CDR2: SEHNR and FQNEAQ (reference sequence). The CDR3 totals 16 residues. CDR3 nucleotide sequence: TGTGCCAGCAGCTTGGGGTCAGGGATGGACAAAAACATTCAGTACTTC. Protein: CASSLGSGMDKNIQYF.

This sequence joins TRBV11-1 and TRBJ2-2, with a possible D match to TRBD2 (6 bases). Germline V lookup: CDR1 SGHAT, CDR2 FQDESV (reference sequence). The V end lost 5 bases, the J end lost 6 bases, and 13 bases lay between the germline ends. The CDR3 is 14 amino acids. The CDR3 coding sequence is TGTGCCAGCAGCCTCACCTCGGGGGCCGGGGAGCTGTTTTTT. Protein sequence: CASSLTSGAGELFF. Filled out from reference TRBV11-1 and TRBJ2-2, the complete variable domain reads EAEVAQSPRYKITEKSQAVAFWCDPISGHATLYWYRQILGQGPELLVQFQDESVVDDSQLPKDRFSAERLKGVDSTLKIQPAELGDSAMYLCASSLTSGAGELFFGEGSRLTVL.

This chain joins TRBV4-2 and TRBJ2-2; 8 bases agree with TRBD2. J lost 0 bases, V lost 0 bases, and 6 bases had no gene match. Germline CDR1 and CDR2: LGHNA and YNFKEQ. This CDR3 has 18 residues. CDR3 bases: TGTGCCAGCAGCCAAGATAGGGCTAGCGGGCCGAACACCGGGGAGCTGTTTTTT. Its protein product is CASSQDRASGPNTGELFF.

V is TRBV6-4 and J is TRBJ1-6; 8 nucleotides agree with TRBD1. The J segment lost 10 bases and the V segment lost 6 bases, leaving 8 bases of the junction unmatched. Germline-derived CDR1 and CDR2 are MRHNA and SNTAGT. CDR3 length: 14 residues. The CDR3: CASSAGTGNSPLHF. Written as DNA, the CDR3 is TGTGCCAGCAGCGCCGGGACAGGCAACTCACCCCTCCACTTT.

This clone has only a few counts. The genes are TRBV27 and TRBJ2-2; the D gene is possibly TRBD2 (5 bases). Germline CDR1 MNHEY, CDR2 SMNVEV (reference sequence). This CDR3 spans 15 amino acids. Trimming took off 3 bases at V and 3 bases at J, with 11 bases between the two ends. CDR3 nucleotide sequence: TGTGCCAGCAGTTTTCGCCTAGCCCACACCGGGGAGCTGTTTTTT. This encodes CASSFRLAHTGELFF.

The J gene is TRBJ2-1, the V gene TRBV11-2, with unresolved D. Trimming left V 3 bases short and J 9 bases short, with 12 bases between. Germline-derived CDR1 and CDR2 are SGHAT and FQNNGV. The CDR3 loop spans 13 amino acids. The CDR3 DNA reads TGTGCCAGCAGCTTCGGATCCAGAGGTGAGCAGTTCTTC. Translating it yields CASSFGSRGEQFF.

The chain links TRBV30 to TRBJ2-2; a possible D gene is TRBD1 (7 bases). The V gene lost 5 bases and the J gene lost 3 bases, with 13 bases spanning the gap. The germline gives CDR1 GTSNPN, CDR2 SVGIG (reference sequence). There are 14 residues in the CDR3. Written as DNA, the CDR3 is TGTGCCTGGGGAGGGACAGACTACACCGGGGAGCTGTTTTTT. This sequence encodes CAWGGTDYTGELFF.

The chain has TRBV6-6 and TRBJ2-3; tentatively, D is TRBD2 (7 bases). Germline V CDR1 and CDR2: MNHNY, SVGAGI (reference sequence). The CDR3 covers 16 residues. Trimming removed 2 bases from V and 3 bases from J, with 15 bases in between. CDR3 DNA sequence: TGTGCCAGCAGTTACAGCCGGGGGGCTTGGACAGATACGCAGTATTTT. This codes for CASSYSRGAWTDTQYF.

Only one count was recorded for this clone. The chain combines TRBV10-3 with TRBJ2-1; 7 positions agree with TRBD2. V shed 8 bases and J 6 bases; nucleotides not matched to a gene: 7. Germline V gene sequence: CDR1 ENHRY, CDR2 SYGVKD. The CDR3 totals 13 residues. The CDR3 sequence is CAIYDGGGNEQFF. CDR3 bases: TGTGCCATCTACGATGGGGGGGGCAATGAGCAGTTCTTC.

The chain has TRBV7-9 and TRBJ2-1; the match to TRBD2 covers 11 bases. This CDR3 has 16 amino acids. The germline V gene has CDR1 SEHNR and CDR2 FQNEAQ (reference sequence). With V trimmed by 5 bases and J by 3 bases, 6 bases remained unmatched. DNA of the CDR3: TGTGCCAGCAGCCAAGCAGGACTAGCGGGCTACAATGAGCAGTTCTTC. This sequence encodes CASSQAGLAGYNEQFF.

This rearrangement joins TRBV2 to TRBJ2-2; D is perhaps TRBD1 (6 bases). CDR1 is SNHLY, CDR2 FYNNEI, per germline. The CDR3 is 14 residues long. Trimming took 5 bases from V and 3 from J, leaving 10 bases between them. The CDR3 loop reads CASSQGWDTGELFF. The DNA for the CDR3 is TGTGCCAGCAGTCAGGGGTGGGACACCGGGGAGCTGTTTTTT.

V is TRBV4-2 and J is TRBJ2-1; 13 nucleotides align to TRBD2. The V gene's germline CDR1 is LGHNA and CDR2 YNFKEQ. This CDR3 has 16 residues. Trimming cost V 4 bases and J 6 bases; bases outside gene matches: 6. The CDR3 region has the DNA TGTGCCAGCAGCCGTCGGACTAGCGGGAGTCTCAATGAGCAGTTCTTC. Its translation is CASSRRTSGSLNEQFF.

This chain links TRBV6-5 with TRBJ2-2; tentatively, D is TRBD1 (6 bases). The CDR3 has 13 amino acids. Germline CDR1 MNHEY, CDR2 SVGAGI. V was pared by 5 bases and J by 3 bases, with 7 bases between. Written as DNA, the CDR3 is TGTGCCAGCAGTACAGGGTACACCGGGGAGCTGTTTTTT. The encoded protein is CASSTGYTGELFF.